This entry concerns a single TCR beta chain. Assay used: immunoSEQ multiplex PCR; TCRdb lists only in-frame clones, some missing. This repertoire shows around 110,000 clones, roughly 85% found once; its top ten account for 2% to 2.5%. The record originates from a study of blood T cell repertoires in COVID-19. The CDR3 sequence is 13 residues long. Germline V gives CDR1 LGHDT, CDR2 YNNKEL (reference sequence). Trimming took 5 bases from V and 4 from J, leaving 12 bases between them. The sample taken for sequencing was peripheral blood. J is TRBJ2-7 and V is TRBV3-1 (or the pseudogene TRBV3-2); tentative D call: TRBD2 (6 bases). The TCR sequence derives from a man between 25 and 39 years old with acute or convalescent COVID-19. The CDR3 spells CASSGTSRYEQYF. CDR3 in DNA: TGTGCCAGCAGCGGCACTAGCAGGTACGAGCAGTACTTC.